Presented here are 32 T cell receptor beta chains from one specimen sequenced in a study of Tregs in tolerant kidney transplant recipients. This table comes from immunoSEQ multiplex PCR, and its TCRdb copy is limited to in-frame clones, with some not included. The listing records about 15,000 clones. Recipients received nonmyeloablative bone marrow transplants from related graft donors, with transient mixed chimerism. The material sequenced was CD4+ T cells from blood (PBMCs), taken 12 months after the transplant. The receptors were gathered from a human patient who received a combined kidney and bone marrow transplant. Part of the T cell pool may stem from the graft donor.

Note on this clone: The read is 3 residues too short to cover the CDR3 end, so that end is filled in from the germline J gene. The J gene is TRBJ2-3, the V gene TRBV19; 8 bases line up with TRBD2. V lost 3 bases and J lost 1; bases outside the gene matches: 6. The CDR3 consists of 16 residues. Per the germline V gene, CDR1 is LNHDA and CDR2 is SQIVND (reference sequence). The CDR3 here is CASSMAPAGGTDTQYF. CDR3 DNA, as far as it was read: TGTGCCAGTAGTATGGCTCCAGCGGGAGGCACAGATACG.

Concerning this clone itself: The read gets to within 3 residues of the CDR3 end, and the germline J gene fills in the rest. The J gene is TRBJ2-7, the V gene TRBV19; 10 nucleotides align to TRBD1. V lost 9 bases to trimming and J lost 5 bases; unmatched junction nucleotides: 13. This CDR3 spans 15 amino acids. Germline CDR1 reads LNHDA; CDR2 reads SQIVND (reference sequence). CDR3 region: CASQARDRGMDEQYF. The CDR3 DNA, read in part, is TGTGCCAGCCAAGCCCGGGACAGGGGTATGGACGAG.

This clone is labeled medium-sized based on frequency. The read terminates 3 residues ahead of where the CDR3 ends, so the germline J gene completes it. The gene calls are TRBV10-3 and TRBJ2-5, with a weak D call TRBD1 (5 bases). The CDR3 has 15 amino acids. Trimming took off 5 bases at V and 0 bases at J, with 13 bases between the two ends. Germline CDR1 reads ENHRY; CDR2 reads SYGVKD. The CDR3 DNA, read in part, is TGTGCCATCAGTCGACCCGACAGAAACCAAGAGACC. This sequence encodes CAISRPDRNQET. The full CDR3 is CAISRPDRNQETQYF.

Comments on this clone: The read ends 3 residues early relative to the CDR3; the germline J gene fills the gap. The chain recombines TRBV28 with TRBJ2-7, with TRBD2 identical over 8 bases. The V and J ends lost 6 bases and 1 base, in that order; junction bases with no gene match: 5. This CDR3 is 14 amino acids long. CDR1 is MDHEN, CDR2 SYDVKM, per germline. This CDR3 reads CASRGTSESYEQYF. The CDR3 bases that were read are TGTGCCAGCAGGGGGACTAGTGAGTCCTACGAG.

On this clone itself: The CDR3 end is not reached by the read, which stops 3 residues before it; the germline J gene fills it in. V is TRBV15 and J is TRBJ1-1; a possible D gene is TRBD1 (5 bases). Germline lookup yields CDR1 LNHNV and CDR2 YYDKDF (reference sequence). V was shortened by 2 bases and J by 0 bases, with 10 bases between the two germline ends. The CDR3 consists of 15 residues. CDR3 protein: CATSRMTGVNTEAFF. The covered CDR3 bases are TGTGCCACCAGCAGAATGACGGGGGTGAACACTGAA. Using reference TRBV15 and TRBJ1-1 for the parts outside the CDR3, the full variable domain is DAMVIQNPRYQVTQFGKPVTLSCSQTLNHNVMYWYQQKSSQAPKLLFHYYDKDFNNEADTPDNFQSRRPNTSFCFLDIRSPGLGDTAMYLCATSRMTGVNTEAFFGQGTRLTVV.

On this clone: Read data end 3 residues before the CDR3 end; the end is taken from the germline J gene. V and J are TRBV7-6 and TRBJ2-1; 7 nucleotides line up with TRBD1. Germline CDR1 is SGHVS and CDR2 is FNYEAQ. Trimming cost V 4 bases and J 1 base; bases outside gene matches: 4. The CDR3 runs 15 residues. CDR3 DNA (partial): TGTGCCAGCAGCTCCCGACAGGGTTCCTACAATGAG. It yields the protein CASSSRQGSYNE. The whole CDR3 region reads CASSSRQGSYNEQFF.

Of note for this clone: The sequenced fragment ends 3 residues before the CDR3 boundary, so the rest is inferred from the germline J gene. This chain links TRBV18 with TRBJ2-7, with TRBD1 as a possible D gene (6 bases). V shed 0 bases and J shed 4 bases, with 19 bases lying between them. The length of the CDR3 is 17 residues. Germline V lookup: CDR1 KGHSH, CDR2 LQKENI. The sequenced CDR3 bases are TGTGCCAGCTCACCACCCAAACCCAGGACAGTGGAGTACGAG. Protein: CASSPPKPRTVEYE. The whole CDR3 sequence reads CASSPPKPRTVEYEQYF.

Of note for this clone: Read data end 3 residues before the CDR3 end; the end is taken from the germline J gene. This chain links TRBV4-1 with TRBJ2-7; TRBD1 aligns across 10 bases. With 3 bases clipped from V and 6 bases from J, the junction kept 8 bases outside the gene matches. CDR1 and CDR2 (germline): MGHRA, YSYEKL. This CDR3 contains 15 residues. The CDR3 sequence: CASSHPGTGVREQYF. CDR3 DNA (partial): TGCGCCAGCAGCCACCCCGGGACAGGGGTGCGCGAG.

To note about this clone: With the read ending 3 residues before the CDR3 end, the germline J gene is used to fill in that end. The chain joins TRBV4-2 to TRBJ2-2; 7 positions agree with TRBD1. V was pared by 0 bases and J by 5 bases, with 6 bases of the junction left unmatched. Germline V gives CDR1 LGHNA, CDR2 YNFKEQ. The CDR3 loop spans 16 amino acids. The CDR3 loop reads CASSQEWTGITGELFF. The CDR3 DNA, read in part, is TGTGCCAGCAGCCAAGAATGGACAGGCATTACCGGGGAG.

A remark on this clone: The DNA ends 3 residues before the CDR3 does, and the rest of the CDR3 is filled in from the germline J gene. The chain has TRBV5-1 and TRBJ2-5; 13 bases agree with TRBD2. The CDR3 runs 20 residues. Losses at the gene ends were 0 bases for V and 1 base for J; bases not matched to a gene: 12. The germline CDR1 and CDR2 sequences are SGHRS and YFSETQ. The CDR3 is CASSLGGLAGAKGAQETQYF. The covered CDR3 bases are TGCGCCAGCAGCTTGGGCGGACTAGCGGGAGCCAAAGGGGCCCAAGAGACC.

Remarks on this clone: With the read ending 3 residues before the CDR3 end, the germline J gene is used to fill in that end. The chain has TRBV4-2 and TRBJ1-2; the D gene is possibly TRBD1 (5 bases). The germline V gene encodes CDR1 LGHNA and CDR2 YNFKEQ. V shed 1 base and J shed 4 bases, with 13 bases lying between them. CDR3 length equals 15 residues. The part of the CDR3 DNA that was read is TGTGCCAGCAGCCAAGTCCCCGACAGCACCTATGGC. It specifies CASSQVPDSTYG. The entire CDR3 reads CASSQVPDSTYGYTF.

The sequenced part of the CDR3 DNA is TGTGCCAGCAGCCTCGGACAATATAACTACAATGAG. Translating it yields CASSLGQYNYNE. The full CDR3 protein is CASSLGQYNYNEQFF. This rearrangement joins TRBV7-8 to TRBJ2-1; possibly TRBD1 for D (5 bases). The read ends 3 residues before the CDR3 terminus; that terminus is restored from the germline J gene. Germline values: CDR1 SGHVS, CDR2 FQNEAQ. The CDR3 is made up of 15 amino acids. V was trimmed by 5 bases and J by 3 bases, leaving 14 bases between them.

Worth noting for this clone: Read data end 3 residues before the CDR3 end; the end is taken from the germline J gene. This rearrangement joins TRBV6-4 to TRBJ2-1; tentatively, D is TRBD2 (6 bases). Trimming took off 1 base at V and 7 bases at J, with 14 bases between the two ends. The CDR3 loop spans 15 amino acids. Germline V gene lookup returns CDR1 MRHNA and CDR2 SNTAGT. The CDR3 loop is CASSDLVAGRNEQFF. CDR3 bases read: TGTGCCAGCAGTGACTTAGTGGCGGGAAGGAATGAG.

CDR3 DNA (partial): TGTGCCAGCAGCCTTGACAGGTCTGGGGCCAACGTC. Protein sequence: CASSLDRSGANV. The complete CDR3 sequence is CASSLDRSGANVLTF. The chain combines TRBV5-4 with TRBJ2-6, with D maybe TRBD1 (6 bases). The CDR3 is cut off 3 residues early in the read; its end comes from the germline J gene. The CDR3 has 15 residues. Per the germline V gene, CDR1 is SGHNT and CDR2 is YYREEE (reference sequence). V shed 4 bases and J shed 1 base, with 9 bases lying between them.

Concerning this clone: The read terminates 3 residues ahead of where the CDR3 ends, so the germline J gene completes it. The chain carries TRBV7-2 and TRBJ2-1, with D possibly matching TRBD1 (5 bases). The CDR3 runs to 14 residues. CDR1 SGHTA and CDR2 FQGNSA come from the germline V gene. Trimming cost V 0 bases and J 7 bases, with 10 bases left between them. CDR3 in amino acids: CASSLASGQNEQFF. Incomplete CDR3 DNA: TGTGCCAGCAGCTTAGCGTCAGGACAAAATGAG.

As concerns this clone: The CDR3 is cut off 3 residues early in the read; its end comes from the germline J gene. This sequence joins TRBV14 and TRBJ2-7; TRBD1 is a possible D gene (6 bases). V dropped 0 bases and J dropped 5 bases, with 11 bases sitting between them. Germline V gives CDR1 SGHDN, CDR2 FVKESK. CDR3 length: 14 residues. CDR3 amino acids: CASSQDLGGHEQYF. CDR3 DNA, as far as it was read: TGTGCCAGCAGCCAAGACCTAGGGGGACACGAG.

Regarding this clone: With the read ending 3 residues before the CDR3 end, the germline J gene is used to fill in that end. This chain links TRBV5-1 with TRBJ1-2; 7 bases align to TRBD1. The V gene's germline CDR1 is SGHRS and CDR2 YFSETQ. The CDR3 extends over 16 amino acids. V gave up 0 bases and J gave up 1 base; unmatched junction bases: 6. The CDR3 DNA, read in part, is TGCGCCAGCAGCTTGGGCGGGACAGTTTATAACTATGGC. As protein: CASSLGGTVYNYG. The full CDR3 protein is CASSLGGTVYNYGYTF.

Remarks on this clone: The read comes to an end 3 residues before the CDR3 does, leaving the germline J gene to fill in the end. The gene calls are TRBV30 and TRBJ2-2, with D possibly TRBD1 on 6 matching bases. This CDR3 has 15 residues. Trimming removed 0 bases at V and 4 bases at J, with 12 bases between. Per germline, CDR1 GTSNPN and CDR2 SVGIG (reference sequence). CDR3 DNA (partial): TGTGCCTGGAGTGTAGCAGGGGCGAGCACCGGGGAG. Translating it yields CAWSVAGASTGE. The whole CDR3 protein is CAWSVAGASTGELFF.

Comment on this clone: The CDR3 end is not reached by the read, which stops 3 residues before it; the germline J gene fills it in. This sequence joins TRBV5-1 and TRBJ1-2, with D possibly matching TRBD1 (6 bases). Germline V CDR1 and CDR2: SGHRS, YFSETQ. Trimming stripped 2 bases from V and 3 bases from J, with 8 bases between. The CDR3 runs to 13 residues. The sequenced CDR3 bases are TGCGCCAGCAGCTTCACAGGGTACTATGGC. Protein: CASSFTGYYG. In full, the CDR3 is CASSFTGYYGYTF.

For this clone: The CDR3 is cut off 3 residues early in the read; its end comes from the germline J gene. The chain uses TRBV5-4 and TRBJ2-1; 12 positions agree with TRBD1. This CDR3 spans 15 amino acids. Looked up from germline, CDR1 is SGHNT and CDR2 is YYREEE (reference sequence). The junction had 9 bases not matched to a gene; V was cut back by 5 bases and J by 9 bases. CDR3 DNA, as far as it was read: TGTGCCAGCAGTCGTACCGGGACAGGGGGCTTTGAG. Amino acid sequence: CASSRTGTGGFE. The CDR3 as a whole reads CASSRTGTGGFEQFF. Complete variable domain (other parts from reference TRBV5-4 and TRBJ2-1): ETGVTQSPTHLIKTRGQQVTLRCSSQSGHNTVSWYQQALGQGPQFIFQYYREEENGRGNFPPRFSGLQFPNYSSELNVNALELDDSALYLCASSRTGTGGFEQFFGPGTRLTVL.

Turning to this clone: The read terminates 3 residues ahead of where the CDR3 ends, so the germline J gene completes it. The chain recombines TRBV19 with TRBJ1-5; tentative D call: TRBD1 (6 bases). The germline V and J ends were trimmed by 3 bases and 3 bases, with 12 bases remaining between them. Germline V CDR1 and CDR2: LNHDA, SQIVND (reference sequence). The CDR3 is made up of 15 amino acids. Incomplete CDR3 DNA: TGTGCCAGTAGTATGACCAGGGGAATCAATCAGCCC. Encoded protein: CASSMTRGINQP. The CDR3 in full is CASSMTRGINQPQHF.

This CDR3 reads CASSGQGDGNQPQHF. The sequenced part of the CDR3 DNA is TGTGCCAGCTCAGGGCAGGGCGACGGCAATCAGCCC. The V call is TRBV18, the J call TRBJ1-5; the D gene is possibly TRBD1 (5 bases). Read data end 3 residues before the CDR3 end; the end is taken from the germline J gene. The CDR3 totals 15 residues. Trimming stripped 5 bases from V and 2 bases from J, with 13 bases between. Germline V CDR1 and CDR2: KGHSH, LQKENI.

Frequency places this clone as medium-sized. Partial CDR3 DNA: TGTGCCTGGAGTGCTGGCGGGAGAGAGAAAGATACG. It encodes CAWSAGGREKDT. The whole CDR3 sequence reads CAWSAGGREKDTQYF. The chain links TRBV30 to TRBJ2-3, with 7 bases aligning to TRBD2. Read coverage stops 3 residues before the CDR3 terminus; the germline J gene supplies the remainder. V lost 1 base to trimming and J lost 5 bases; unmatched junction nucleotides: 9. The CDR3 runs 15 residues. The germline V gene has CDR1 GTSNPN and CDR2 SVGIG (reference sequence).

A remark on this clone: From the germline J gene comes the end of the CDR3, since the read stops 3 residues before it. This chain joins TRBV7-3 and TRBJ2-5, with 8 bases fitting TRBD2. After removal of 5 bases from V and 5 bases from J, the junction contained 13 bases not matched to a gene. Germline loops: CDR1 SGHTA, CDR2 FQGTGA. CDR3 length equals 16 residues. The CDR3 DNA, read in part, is TGTGCCAGCAGCGCAGCGGGAGCTTCGACGAGGGAGACC. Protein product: CASSAAGASTRET. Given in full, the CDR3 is CASSAAGASTRETQYF.

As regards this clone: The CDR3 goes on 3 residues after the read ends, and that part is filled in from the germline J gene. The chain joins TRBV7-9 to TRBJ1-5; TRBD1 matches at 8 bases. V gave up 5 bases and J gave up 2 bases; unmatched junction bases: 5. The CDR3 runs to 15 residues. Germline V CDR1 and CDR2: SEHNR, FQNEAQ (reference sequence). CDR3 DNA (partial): TGTGCCAGCAGCCCGGGACAGGCGGGCAATCAGCCC. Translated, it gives CASSPGQAGNQP. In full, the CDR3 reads CASSPGQAGNQPQHF. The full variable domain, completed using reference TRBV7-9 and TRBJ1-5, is DTGVSQNPRHKITKRGQNVTFRCDPISEHNRLYWYRQTLGQGPEFLTYFQNEAQLEKSRLLSDRFSAERPKGSFSTLEIQRTEQGDSAMYLCASSPGQAGNQPQHFGDGTRLSIL.

The CDR3 loop is CASSLGRWNTEAFF. The CDR3 bases that were read are TGTGCCAGCAGCTTAGGTCGGTGGAACACTGAA. This chain joins TRBV7-2 and TRBJ1-1; D call uncertain. With the read ending 3 residues before the CDR3 end, the germline J gene is used to fill in that end. The CDR3 length is 14 residues. The V gene's germline CDR1 is SGHTA and CDR2 FQGNSA. Trimming removed 1 base from V and 1 base from J, with 7 bases in between.

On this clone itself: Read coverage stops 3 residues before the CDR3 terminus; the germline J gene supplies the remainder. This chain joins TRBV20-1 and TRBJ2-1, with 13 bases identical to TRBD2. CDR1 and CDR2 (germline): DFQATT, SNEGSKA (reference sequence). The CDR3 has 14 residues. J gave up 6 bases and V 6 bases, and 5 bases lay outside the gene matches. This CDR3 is CSAGTSGILNEQFF. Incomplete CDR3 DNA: TGCAGTGCGGGGACTAGCGGGATCCTCAATGAG.

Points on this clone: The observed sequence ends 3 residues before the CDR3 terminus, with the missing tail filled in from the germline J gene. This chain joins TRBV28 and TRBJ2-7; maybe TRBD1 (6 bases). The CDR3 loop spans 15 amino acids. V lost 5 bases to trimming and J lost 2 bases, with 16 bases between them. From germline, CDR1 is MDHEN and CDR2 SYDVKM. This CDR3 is CASSAPGHSPYEQYF. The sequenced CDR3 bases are TGTGCCAGCAGTGCCCCGGGACATTCTCCCTACGAG.

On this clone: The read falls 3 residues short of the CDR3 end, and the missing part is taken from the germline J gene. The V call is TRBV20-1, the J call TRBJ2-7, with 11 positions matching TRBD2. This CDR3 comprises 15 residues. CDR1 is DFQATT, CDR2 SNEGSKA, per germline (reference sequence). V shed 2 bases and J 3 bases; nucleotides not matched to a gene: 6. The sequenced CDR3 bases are TGCAGTGCTAGACCCTGGGGGACTAGCGGCTACGAG. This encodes CSARPWGTSGYE. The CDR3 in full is CSARPWGTSGYEQYF.

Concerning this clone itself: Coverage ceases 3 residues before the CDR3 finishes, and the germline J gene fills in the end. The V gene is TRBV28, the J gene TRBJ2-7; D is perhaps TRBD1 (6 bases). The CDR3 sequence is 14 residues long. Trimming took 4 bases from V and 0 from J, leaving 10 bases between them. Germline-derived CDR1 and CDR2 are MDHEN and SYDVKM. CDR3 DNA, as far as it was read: TGTGCCAGCAGTTCATCGACAGGCTCCTACGAG. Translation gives CASSSSTGSYE. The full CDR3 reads CASSSSTGSYEQYF.

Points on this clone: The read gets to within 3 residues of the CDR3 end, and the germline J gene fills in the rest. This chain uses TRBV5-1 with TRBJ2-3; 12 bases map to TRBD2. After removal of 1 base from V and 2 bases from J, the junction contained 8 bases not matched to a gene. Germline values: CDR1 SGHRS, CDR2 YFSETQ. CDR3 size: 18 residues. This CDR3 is CASSLTGLAGKFTDTQYF. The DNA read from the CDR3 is TGCGCCAGCAGCTTGACCGGACTAGCGGGGAAGTTCACAGATACG.

This CDR3 is CASSEPLLLAGTYEQYF. The part of the CDR3 DNA that was read is TGTGCCAGCAGTGAACCCCTCCTCCTAGCGGGTACCTACGAG. The gene calls are TRBV2 and TRBJ2-7; 8 bases are shared with TRBD2. The read comes to an end 3 residues before the CDR3 does, leaving the germline J gene to fill in the end. Germline V gene lookup returns CDR1 SNHLY and CDR2 FYNNEI. The V and J ends lost 2 bases and 2 bases, in that order; junction bases with no gene match: 11. The CDR3 sequence is 17 residues long.